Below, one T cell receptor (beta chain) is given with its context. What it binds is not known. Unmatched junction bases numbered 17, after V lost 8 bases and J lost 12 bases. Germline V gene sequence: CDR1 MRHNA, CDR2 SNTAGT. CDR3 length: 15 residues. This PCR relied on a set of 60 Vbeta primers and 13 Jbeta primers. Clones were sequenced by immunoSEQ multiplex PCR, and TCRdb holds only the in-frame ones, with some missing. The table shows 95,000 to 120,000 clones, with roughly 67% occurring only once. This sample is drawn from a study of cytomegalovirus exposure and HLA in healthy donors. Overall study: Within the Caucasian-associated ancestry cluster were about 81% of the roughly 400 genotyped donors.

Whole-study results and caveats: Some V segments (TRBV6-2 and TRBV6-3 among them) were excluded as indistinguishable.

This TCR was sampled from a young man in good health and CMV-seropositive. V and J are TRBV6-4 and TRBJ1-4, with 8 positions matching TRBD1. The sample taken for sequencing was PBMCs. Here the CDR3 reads CASPTEGQGEKELFF. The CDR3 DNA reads TGTGCCAGCCCTACTGAAGGACAGGGCGAAAAAGAACTGTTTTTT.